This T cell receptor beta chain was observed in a study of blood T cell repertoires in COVID-19. Study summary: From the United States, Italy and Spain came samples of acute and convalescent COVID-19.

Clones were read by immunoSEQ multiplex PCR, and TCRdb kept only the in-frame ones, dropping some. The sample has over 100,000 clones; approximately 87% are singletons. The receptor's source is a woman aged 45 to 65 with acute or convalescent COVID-19. The source material was peripheral blood.

The CDR3 nucleotides are TGTGCCAGCAGCCCACTAGCGGGGGGGCGTTTCGATGAGCAGTTCTTC. Translation: CASSPLAGGRFDEQFF. The J gene is TRBJ2-1, the V gene TRBV7-3; 13 nucleotides agree with TRBD2. Germline V gives CDR1 SGHTA, CDR2 FQGTGA. V dropped 5 bases and J dropped 8; count of bases not matched to a gene: 9. The CDR3 has 16 amino acids. The full variable domain, rest sourced from reference TRBV7-3 and TRBJ2-1, is GAGVSQTPSNKVTEKGKYVELRCDPISGHTALYWYRQSLGQGPEFLIYFQGTGAADDSGLPNDRFFAVRPEGSVSTLKIQRTERGDSAVYLCASSPLAGGRFDEQFFGPGTRLTVL.